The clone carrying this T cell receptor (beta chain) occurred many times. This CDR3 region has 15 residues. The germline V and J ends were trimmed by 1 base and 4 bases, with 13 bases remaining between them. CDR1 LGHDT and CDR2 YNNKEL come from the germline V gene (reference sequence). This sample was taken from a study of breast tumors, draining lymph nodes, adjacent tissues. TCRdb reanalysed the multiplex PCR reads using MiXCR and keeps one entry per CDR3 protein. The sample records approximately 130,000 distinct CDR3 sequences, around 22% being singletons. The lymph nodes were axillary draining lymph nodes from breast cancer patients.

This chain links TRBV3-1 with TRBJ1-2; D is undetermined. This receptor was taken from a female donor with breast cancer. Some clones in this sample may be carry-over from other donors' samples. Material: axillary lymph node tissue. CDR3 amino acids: CASSQGPKVSYGYTF. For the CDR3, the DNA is TGTGCCAGCAGCCAAGGCCCGAAGGTTTCCTATGGCTACACCTTC.